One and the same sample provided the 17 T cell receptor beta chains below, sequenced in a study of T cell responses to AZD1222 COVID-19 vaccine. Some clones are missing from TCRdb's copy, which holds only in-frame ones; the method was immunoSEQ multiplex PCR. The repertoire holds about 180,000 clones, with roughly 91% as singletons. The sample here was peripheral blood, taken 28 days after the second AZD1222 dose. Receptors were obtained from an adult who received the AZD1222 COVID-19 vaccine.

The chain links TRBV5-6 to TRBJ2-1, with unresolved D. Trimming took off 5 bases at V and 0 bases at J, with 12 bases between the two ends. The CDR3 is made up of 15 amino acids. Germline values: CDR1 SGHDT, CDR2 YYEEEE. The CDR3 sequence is CASRHREDSYNEQFF. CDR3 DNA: TGTGCCAGCAGACATAGGGAAGACTCCTACAATGAGCAGTTCTTC.

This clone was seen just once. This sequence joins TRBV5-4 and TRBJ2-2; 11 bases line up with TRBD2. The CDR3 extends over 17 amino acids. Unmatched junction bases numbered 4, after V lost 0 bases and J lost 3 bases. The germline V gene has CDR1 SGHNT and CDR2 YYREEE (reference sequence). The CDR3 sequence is CASSLGSGGADTGELFF. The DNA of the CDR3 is TGTGCCAGCAGCTTGGGTAGCGGGGGGGCGGACACCGGGGAGCTGTTTTTT.

The CDR3 region is CASSSNREGIQYF. In DNA form, the CDR3 reads TGTGCCAGCAGCTCAAACAGGGAAGGCATTCAGTACTTC. The chain has TRBV7-3 and TRBJ2-4; possible D gene TRBD1, 6 bases. V was cut by 4 bases and J by 9 bases, with 13 bases left in between. Germline CDR1 and CDR2: SGHTA and FQGTGA. The CDR3 is 13 residues long.

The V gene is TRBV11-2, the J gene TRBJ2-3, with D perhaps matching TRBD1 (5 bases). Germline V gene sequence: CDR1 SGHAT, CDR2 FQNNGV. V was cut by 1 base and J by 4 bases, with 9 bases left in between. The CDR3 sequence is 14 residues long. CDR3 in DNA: TGTGCCAGCAGCTTAGGAAAGGGGTCAGATACGCAGTATTTT. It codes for CASSLGKGSDTQYF. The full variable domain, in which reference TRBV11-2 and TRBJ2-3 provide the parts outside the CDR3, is EAGVAQSPRYKIIEKRQSVAFWCNPISGHATLYWYQQILGQGPKLLIQFQNNGVVDDSQLPKDRFSAERLKGVDSTLKIQPAKLEDSAVYLCASSLGKGSDTQYFGPGTRLTVL.

CDR3 DNA: TGTGCCAGCAGTGTCAGGGGAGTGAACACTGAAGCTTTCTTT. It codes for CASSVRGVNTEAFF. This chain connects TRBV5-6 to TRBJ1-1; perhaps TRBD1 as D (6 bases). Germline CDR1 and CDR2: SGHDT and YYEEEE. The CDR3 contains 14 residues. Trimming shortened V by 5 bases and J by 0 bases, and 11 bases separated the two germline ends.

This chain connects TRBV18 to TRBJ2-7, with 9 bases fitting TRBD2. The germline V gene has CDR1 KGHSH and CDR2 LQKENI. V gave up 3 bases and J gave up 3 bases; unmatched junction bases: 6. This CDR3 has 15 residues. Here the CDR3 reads CASSPSAGGNYEQYF. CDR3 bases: TGTGCCAGCTCACCCTCAGCGGGAGGAAACTACGAGCAGTACTTC.

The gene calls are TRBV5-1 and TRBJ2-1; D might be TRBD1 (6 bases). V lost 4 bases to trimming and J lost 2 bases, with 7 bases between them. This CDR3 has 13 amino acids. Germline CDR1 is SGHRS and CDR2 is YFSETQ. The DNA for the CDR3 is TGCGCCAGCAGCAGGGGGACCTACAATGAGCAGTTCTTC. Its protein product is CASSRGTYNEQFF. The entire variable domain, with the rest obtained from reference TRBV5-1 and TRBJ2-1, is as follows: KAGVTQTPRYLIKTRGQQVTLSCSPISGHRSVSWYQQTPGQGLQFLFEYFSETQRNKGNFPGRFSGRQFSNSRSEMNVSTLELGDSALYLCASSRGTYNEQFFGPGTRLTVL.

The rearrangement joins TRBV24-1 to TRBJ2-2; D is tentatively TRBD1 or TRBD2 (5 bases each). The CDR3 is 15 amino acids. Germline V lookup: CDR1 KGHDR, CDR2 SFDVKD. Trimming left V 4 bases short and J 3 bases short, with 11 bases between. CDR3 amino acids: CATSDPGTDTGELFF. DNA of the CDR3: TGTGCCACCAGTGACCCTGGGACGGACACCGGGGAGCTGTTTTTT.

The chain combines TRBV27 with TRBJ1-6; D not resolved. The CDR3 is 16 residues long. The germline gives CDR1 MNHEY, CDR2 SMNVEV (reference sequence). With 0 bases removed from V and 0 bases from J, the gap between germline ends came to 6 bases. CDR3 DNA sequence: TGTGCCAGCAGTTTATCAGCGAACTCCTATAATTCACCCCTCCACTTT. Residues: CASSLSANSYNSPLHF.

The CDR3 here is CASSSEQGAFSGNTIYF. The CDR3 nucleotides read TGTGCCAGCAGCTCCGAACAGGGGGCCTTCTCTGGAAACACCATATATTTT. The J gene is TRBJ1-3, the V gene TRBV11-3, with TRBD1 matching over 9 bases. This CDR3 comprises 17 residues. CDR1 and CDR2 from the germline V gene are SGHNT and YENEEA. Trimming removed 4 bases from V and 0 bases from J; junction bases left unmatched: 7.

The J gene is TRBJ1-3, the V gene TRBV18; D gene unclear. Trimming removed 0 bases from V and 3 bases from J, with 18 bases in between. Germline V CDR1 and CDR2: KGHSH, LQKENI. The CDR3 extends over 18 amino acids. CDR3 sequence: CASSPPSTGGYLGNTIYF. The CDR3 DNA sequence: TGTGCCAGCTCACCACCCTCTACCGGAGGATACCTTGGAAACACCATATATTTT.

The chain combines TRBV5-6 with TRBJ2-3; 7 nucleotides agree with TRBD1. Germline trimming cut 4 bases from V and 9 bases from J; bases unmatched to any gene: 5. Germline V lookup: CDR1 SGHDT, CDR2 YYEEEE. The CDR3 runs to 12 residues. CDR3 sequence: CASSPGQLTQYF. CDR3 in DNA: TGTGCCAGCAGCCCGGGACAGCTGACGCAGTATTTT.

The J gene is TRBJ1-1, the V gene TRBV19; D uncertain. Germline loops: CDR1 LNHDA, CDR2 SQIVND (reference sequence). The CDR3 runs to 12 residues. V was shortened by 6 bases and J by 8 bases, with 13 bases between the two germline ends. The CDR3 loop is CASSRSGAEAFF. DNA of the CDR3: TGTGCCAGTAGCAGATCAGGAGCCGAAGCTTTCTTT.

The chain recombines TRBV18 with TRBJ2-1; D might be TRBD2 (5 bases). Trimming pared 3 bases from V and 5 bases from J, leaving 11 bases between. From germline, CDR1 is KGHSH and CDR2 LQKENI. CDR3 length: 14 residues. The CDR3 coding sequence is TGTGCCAGCTCACCCGGACGAGGGAACAATGAGCAGTTCTTC. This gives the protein CASSPGRGNNEQFF. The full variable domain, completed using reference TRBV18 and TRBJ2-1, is NAGVMQNPRHLVRRRGQEARLRCSPMKGHSHVYWYRQLPEEGLKFMVYLQKENIIDESGMPKERFSAEFPKEGPSILRIQQVVRGDSAAYFCASSPGRGNNEQFFGPGTRLTVL.

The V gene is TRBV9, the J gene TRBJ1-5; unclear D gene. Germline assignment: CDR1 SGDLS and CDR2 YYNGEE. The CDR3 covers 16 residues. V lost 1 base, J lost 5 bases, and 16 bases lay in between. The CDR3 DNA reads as TGTGCCAGCAGCGTAAGTCCCGGACTCGTTGATCAGCCCCAGCATTTT. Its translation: CASSVSPGLVDQPQHF.

DNA for the CDR3: TGTGCCAGTACCCCCGGGACTTCAAGGCATGGCTACACCTTC. Translation gives CASTPGTSRHGYTF. The chain joins TRBV19 to TRBJ1-2; tentatively, D is TRBD1 (5 bases). The CDR3 is 14 amino acids. Germline CDR1 is LNHDA and CDR2 is SQIVND (reference sequence). The V end lost 7 bases, the J end lost 6 bases, and 18 bases lay between the germline ends.

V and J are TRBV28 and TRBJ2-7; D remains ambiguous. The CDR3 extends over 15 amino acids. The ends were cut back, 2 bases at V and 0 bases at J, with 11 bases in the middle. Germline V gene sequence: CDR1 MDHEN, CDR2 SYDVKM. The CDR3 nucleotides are TGTGCCAGCAGTTTAACCTCGATGGGCTCCTACGAGCAGTACTTC. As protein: CASSLTSMGSYEQYF.